Presented here are 24 T cell receptor beta chains from one specimen sequenced in a study of shared clonotypes between healthy human individuals. CD8 cells classed as naive were CD45RO-negative and positively selected for CCR7, excluding terminally differentiated effector memory CD45RA+ cells. Measured with immunoSEQ multiplex PCR; TCRdb has only the in-frame clones, and not every one. The sample consists of about 2.1 million clones, 93% of them appearing once. Sequenced sample: naive CD8+ T cells from PBMCs. These receptors originate from a man aged 18 to 29 in good health. Some clones in this sample may be carry-over from other donors' samples.

V is TRBV10-3 and J is TRBJ1-2, with a possible D match to TRBD1 (5 bases). This CDR3 comprises 11 residues. Trimming stripped 10 bases from V and 8 bases from J, with 14 bases between. Germline V lookup: CDR1 ENHRY, CDR2 SYGVKD. As DNA, the CDR3 is TGTGCCACCCAGACAGTCTCCGGCTACACCTTC. It yields the protein CATQTVSGYTF.

The V gene is TRBV28, the J gene TRBJ2-7; no reliable D call. CDR3 length equals 14 residues. Looked up from germline, CDR1 is MDHEN and CDR2 is SYDVKM. V lost 2 bases to trimming and J lost 2 bases, with 10 bases between them. The chain's CDR3 is CASSLRSNTYEQYF. The CDR3, as DNA: TGTGCCAGCAGTTTACGGTCGAATACCTACGAGCAGTACTTC.

This clone was seen just once. The chain has TRBV9 and TRBJ2-5, with 10 bases fitting TRBD2. V trimming: 3 bases; J trimming: 2 bases; junction bases outside the gene matches: 7. This CDR3 contains 16 residues. Germline V gene sequence: CDR1 SGDLS, CDR2 YYNGEE. The chain's CDR3 is CASSAAGTSAQETQYF. Here the CDR3 DNA reads TGTGCCAGCAGCGCAGCCGGGACTAGCGCTCAAGAGACCCAGTACTTC. The complete variable domain, with remaining parts taken from reference TRBV9 and TRBJ2-5, reads DSGVTQTPKHLITATGQRVTLRCSPRSGDLSVYWYQQSLDQGLQFLIQYYNGEERAKGNILERFSAQQFPDLHSELNLSSLELGDSALYFCASSAAGTSAQETQYFGPGTRLLVL.

This rearrangement joins TRBV27 to TRBJ2-3; the D gene is possibly TRBD2 (5 bases). The V and J ends lost 2 bases and 0 bases respectively, with 21 bases between them. The CDR3 extends over 19 amino acids. The germline gives CDR1 MNHEY, CDR2 SMNVEV (reference sequence). The CDR3 is CASSLTGREPYDSTDTQYF. CDR3 bases: TGTGCCAGCAGTTTAACCGGACGGGAACCTTACGACAGCACAGATACGCAGTATTTT.

The V call is TRBV11-2, the J call TRBJ2-3, with D uncertain. The germline CDR1 and CDR2 sequences are SGHAT and FQNNGV. The CDR3 extends over 17 amino acids. V shed 0 bases and J shed 0 bases, with 13 bases lying between them. DNA of the CDR3: TGTGCCAGCAGCTTAGAAAGTCCAGCTTCAAGCACAGATACGCAGTATTTT. It codes for CASSLESPASSTDTQYF.

This chain joins TRBV19 and TRBJ1-4, with 7 positions matching TRBD1. V lost 6 bases to trimming and J lost 5 bases; unmatched junction nucleotides: 6. The length of the CDR3 is 14 residues. Germline CDR1 LNHDA, CDR2 SQIVND (reference sequence). The CDR3 loop reads CASSLDRPNEKLFF. In DNA form, the CDR3 reads TGTGCCAGTAGCTTGGACAGGCCAAATGAAAAACTGTTTTTT.

V gene TRBV5-6 combines with J gene TRBJ2-1, with TRBD2 matching 14 bases. V lost 0 bases and J lost 6; bases outside the gene matches: 5. The CDR3 consists of 17 residues. CDR1 and CDR2 (germline): SGHDT, YYEEEE. The CDR3: CASSLAPTSGRGNEQFF. The CDR3 DNA reads TGTGCCAGCAGCTTGGCCCCGACTAGCGGGAGGGGCAATGAGCAGTTCTTC.

The CDR3 nucleotides are TGTGCCAGTAGTATCGACAGCCAGCAAGAGACCCAGTACTTC. This gives the protein CASSIDSQQETQYF. The genes are TRBV19 and TRBJ2-5; D might be TRBD1 (5 bases). The CDR3 extends over 14 amino acids. V dropped 3 bases and J dropped 2 bases, with 10 bases sitting between them. Germline V gene data show CDR1 as LNHDA and CDR2 as SQIVND (reference sequence).

This CDR3 reads CASSAHLARETQYF. CDR3 nucleotide sequence: TGCGCCAGCAGTGCCCACTTGGCCCGAGAGACCCAGTACTTC. V usage is TRBV10-2 and J usage is TRBJ2-5; D unresolved. CDR1 and CDR2 from the germline V gene are WSHSY and SAAADI. V was cut by 4 bases and J by 4 bases, with 13 bases left in between. This CDR3 has 14 residues.

The chain uses TRBV4-3 and TRBJ2-7; 9 positions agree with TRBD2. The CDR3 runs 17 residues. From germline, CDR1 is LGHNA and CDR2 YSLEER. The V gene end was trimmed by 0 bases and the J gene end by 5 bases; junction bases not matched to a gene: 11. The CDR3 protein is CASSQEFSGSILDEQYF. DNA of the CDR3: TGCGCCAGCAGCCAAGAGTTTAGCGGGAGCATATTGGACGAGCAGTACTTC.

This sequence joins TRBV10-2 and TRBJ1-1; no firm D call. Germline V gene lookup returns CDR1 WSHSY and CDR2 SAAADI. Trimming stripped 1 base from V and 5 bases from J, with 11 bases between. The CDR3 has 14 amino acids. Here the CDR3 reads CASSEWEGETEAFF. For the CDR3, the DNA is TGCGCCAGCAGTGAGTGGGAGGGTGAAACTGAAGCTTTCTTT.

The gene calls are TRBV27 and TRBJ2-2; D remains ambiguous. The germline gives CDR1 MNHEY, CDR2 SMNVEV (reference sequence). The CDR3 length is 13 residues. The germline V and J ends were trimmed by 2 bases and 7 bases, with 8 bases remaining between them. CDR3 protein: CASSLHLVGELFF. Here the CDR3 DNA reads TGTGCCAGCAGTTTACATTTAGTCGGGGAGCTGTTTTTT.

The rearrangement links TRBV5-5 to TRBJ2-1; TRBD2 is a possible D gene (6 bases). CDR1 and CDR2 from the germline V gene are SGHKS and YYEKEE (reference sequence). Trimming left V 7 bases short and J 9 bases short, with 14 bases between. This CDR3 spans 12 amino acids. The CDR3 sequence: CASGSTSLEQFF. The CDR3 bases are TGTGCCAGCGGGTCGACTAGTCTTGAGCAGTTCTTC.

The gene calls are TRBV28 and TRBJ1-2; D call uncertain. Germline lookup yields CDR1 MDHEN and CDR2 SYDVKM. Trimming stripped 6 bases from V and 6 bases from J, with 20 bases between. This CDR3 has 15 residues. The CDR3 loop reads CASRSTTEVDDGYTF. In nucleotides, the CDR3 is TGTGCCAGCAGAAGCACCACAGAAGTCGACGATGGCTACACCTTC.

CDR3 amino acids: CASSPPVTGELFF. CDR3 DNA sequence: TGTGCCAGCAGCCCCCCTGTGACCGGGGAGCTGTTTTTT. The genes are TRBV9 and TRBJ2-2; the D is unclear. Germline V lookup: CDR1 SGDLS, CDR2 YYNGEE. This CDR3 comprises 13 residues. V was clipped by 4 bases and J by 5 bases, with 9 bases between them. The whole variable domain, remainder taken from reference TRBV9 and TRBJ2-2, is DSGVTQTPKHLITATGQRVTLRCSPRSGDLSVYWYQQSLDQGLQFLIQYYNGEERAKGNILERFSAQQFPDLHSELNLSSLELGDSALYFCASSPPVTGELFFGEGSRLTVL.

The gene calls are TRBV6-5 and TRBJ2-7, with TRBD2 matching over 7 bases. V lost 7 bases and J lost 6; bases outside the gene matches: 9. Germline V gene lookup returns CDR1 MNHEY and CDR2 SVGAGI. The CDR3 has 13 residues. CDR3 protein: CASTVGGSGEQYF. The CDR3 nucleotides read TGTGCCAGCACGGTGGGGGGGAGCGGCGAGCAGTACTTC.

V is TRBV27 and J is TRBJ2-7, with a weak D call TRBD2 (5 bases). Between the trimmed V and J ends, which lost 0 bases and 0 bases, there was a span of 12 bases. CDR3 length: 16 residues. Looked up from germline, CDR1 is MNHEY and CDR2 is SMNVEV (reference sequence). The CDR3 region is CASSLSTGSYSYEQYF. The DNA for the CDR3 is TGTGCCAGCAGTTTATCCACGGGGAGCTACTCCTACGAGCAGTACTTC.

V usage is TRBV7-8 and J usage is TRBJ2-7, with 9 bases identical to TRBD1. Germline loops: CDR1 SGHVS, CDR2 FQNEAQ. With V trimmed by 5 bases and J by 2 bases, 7 bases remained unmatched. The CDR3 covers 15 residues. The CDR3 protein is CASSNRDRETYEQYF. As DNA, the CDR3 is TGTGCCAGCAGCAACCGGGACAGGGAGACCTACGAGCAGTACTTC.

The chain uses TRBV9 and TRBJ2-5; 8 bases align to TRBD1. The V gene end was trimmed by 1 base and the J gene end by 4 bases; junction bases not matched to a gene: 3. CDR3 size: 14 residues. Per the germline V gene, CDR1 is SGDLS and CDR2 is YYNGEE. The chain's CDR3 is CASSVSGGVETQYF. DNA of the CDR3: TGTGCCAGCAGCGTATCAGGGGGCGTAGAGACCCAGTACTTC.

The rearrangement uses TRBV7-6 and TRBJ2-7; D might be TRBD2 (6 bases). The CDR3 is 14 amino acids. Germline loops: CDR1 SGHVS, CDR2 FNYEAQ. Trimming took 3 bases from V and 1 from J, leaving 10 bases between them. The CDR3 coding sequence is TGTGCCAGCAGCTTCTTGGCGGGATCCTACGAGCAGTACTTC. It codes for CASSFLAGSYEQYF.

The chain has TRBV11-3 and TRBJ2-3; a possible D gene is TRBD2 (5 bases). Trimming removed 2 bases at V and 1 base at J, with 7 bases between. Germline lookup yields CDR1 SGHNT and CDR2 YENEEA. The CDR3 sequence is 14 residues long. In DNA, the CDR3 is TGTGCCAGCAGCTTAAGCGGACGCACAGATACGCAGTATTTT. This codes for CASSLSGRTDTQYF.

The chain joins TRBV4-1 to TRBJ2-7; the D gene is possibly TRBD2 (6 bases). V lost 0 bases, J lost 2 bases, and 11 bases lay in between. Germline CDR1 reads MGHRA; CDR2 reads YSYEKL. This CDR3 is built from 15 residues. CDR3 bases: TGCGCCAGCAGCCAAGATAGACTAGGCGCCTACGAGCAGTACTTC. It is translated as CASSQDRLGAYEQYF.

In DNA, the CDR3 is TGTGCCAGCAGGGCCCAAGGGACTTCTAATCCCTACGAGCAGTACTTC. Its protein product is CASRAQGTSNPYEQYF. This chain uses TRBV2 with TRBJ2-7; TRBD2 might be the D (6 bases). V lost 6 bases and J lost 2, with 20 bases in between. Germline CDR1 is SNHLY and CDR2 is FYNNEI. The CDR3 loop spans 16 amino acids. The variable domain in full, with the rest retrieved from reference TRBV2 and TRBJ2-7, is EPEVTQTPSHQVTQMGQEVILRCVPISNHLYFYWYRQILGQKVEFLVSFYNNEISEKSEIFDDQFSVERPDGSNFTLKIRSTKLEDSAMYFCASRAQGTSNPYEQYFGPGTRLTVT.

The rearrangement uses TRBV11-3 and TRBJ2-2, with 8 positions matching TRBD2. Germline V lookup: CDR1 SGHNT, CDR2 YENEEA. V lost 3 bases, J lost 3 bases, and 6 bases stayed unmatched. CDR3 length equals 16 residues. CDR3: CASSFYVAGYTGELFF. The CDR3 coding sequence is TGTGCCAGCAGCTTTTATGTAGCGGGGTACACCGGGGAGCTGTTTTTT. Full variable domain (remainder filled in from reference TRBV11-3 and TRBJ2-2): EAGVVQSPRYKIIEKKQPVAFWCNPISGHNTLYWYLQNLGQGPELLIRYENEEAVDDSQLPKDRFSAERLKGVDSTLKIQPAELGDSAVYLCASSFYVAGYTGELFFGEGSRLTVL.